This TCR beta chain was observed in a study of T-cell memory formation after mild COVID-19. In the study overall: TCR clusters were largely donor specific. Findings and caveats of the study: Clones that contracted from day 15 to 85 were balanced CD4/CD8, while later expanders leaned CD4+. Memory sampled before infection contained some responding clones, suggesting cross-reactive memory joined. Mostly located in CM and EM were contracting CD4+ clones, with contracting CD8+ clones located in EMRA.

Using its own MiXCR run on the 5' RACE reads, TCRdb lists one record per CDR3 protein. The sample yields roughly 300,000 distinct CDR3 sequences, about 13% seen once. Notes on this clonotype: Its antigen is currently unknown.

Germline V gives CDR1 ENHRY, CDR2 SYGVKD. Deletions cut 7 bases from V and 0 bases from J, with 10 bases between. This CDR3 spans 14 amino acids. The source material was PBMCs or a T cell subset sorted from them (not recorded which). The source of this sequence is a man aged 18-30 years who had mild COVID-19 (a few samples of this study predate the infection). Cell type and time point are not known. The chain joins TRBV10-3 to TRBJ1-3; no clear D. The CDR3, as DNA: TGTGCCATCACAAGGGATGACTCTGGAAACACCATATATTTT. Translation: CAITRDDSGNTIYF.